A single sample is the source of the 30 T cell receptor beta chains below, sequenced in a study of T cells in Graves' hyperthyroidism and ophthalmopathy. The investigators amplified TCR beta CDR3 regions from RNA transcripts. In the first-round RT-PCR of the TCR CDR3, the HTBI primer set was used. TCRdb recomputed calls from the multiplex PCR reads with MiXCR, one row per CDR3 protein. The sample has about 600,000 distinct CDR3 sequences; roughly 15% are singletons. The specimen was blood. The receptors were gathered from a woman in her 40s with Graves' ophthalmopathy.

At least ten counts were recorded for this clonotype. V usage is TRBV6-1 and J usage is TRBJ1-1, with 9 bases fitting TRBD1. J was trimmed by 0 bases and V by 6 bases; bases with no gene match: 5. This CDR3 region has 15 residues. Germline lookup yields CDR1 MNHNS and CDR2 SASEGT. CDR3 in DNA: TGTGCCAGCAGGGTACAGGGGGCAGTGAACACTGAAGCTTTCTTT. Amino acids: CASRVQGAVNTEAFF.

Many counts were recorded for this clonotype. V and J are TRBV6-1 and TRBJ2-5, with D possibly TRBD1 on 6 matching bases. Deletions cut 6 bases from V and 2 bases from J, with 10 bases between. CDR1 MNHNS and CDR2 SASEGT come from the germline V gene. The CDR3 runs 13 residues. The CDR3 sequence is CASRTTGQETQYF. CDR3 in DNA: TGTGCCAGCAGGACCACAGGGCAAGAGACCCAGTACTTC.

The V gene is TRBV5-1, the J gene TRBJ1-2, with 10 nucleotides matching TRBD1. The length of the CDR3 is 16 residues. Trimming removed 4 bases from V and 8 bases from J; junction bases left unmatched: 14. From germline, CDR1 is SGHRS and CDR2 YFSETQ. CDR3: CASSKPGQGSVKGYTF. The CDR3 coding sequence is TGCGCCAGCAGCAAACCGGGACAGGGGTCCGTGAAAGGCTACACCTTC.

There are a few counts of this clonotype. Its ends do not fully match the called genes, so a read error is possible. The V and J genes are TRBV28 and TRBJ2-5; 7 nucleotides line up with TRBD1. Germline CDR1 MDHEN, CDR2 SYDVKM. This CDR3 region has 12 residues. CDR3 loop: CASSLADRASDF. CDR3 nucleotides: TGTGCCAGCAGTTTAGCCGACAGGGCTTCCGACTTC.

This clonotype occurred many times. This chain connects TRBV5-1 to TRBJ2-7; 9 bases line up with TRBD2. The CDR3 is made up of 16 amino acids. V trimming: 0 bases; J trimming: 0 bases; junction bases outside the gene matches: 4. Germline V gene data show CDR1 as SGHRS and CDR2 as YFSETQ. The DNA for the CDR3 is TGCGCCAGCAGCTTGGGGCAGCGGGAGGCCTCCTACGAGCAGTACTTC. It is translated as CASSLGQREASYEQYF.

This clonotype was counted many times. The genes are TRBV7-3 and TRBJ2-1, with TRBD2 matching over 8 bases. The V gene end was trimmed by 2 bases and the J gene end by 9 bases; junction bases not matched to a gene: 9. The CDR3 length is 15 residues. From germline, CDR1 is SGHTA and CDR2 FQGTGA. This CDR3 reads CASSLLSGRNAEQFF. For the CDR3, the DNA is TGTGCCAGCAGCTTATTGAGCGGGAGAAACGCTGAGCAGTTCTTC.

Here the CDR3 DNA reads TGTGCCAGCAGTGACTCGACCGGGGGCGGCACAGATACGCAGTATTTT. Translation gives CASSDSTGGGTDTQYF. The chain joins TRBV6-4 to TRBJ2-3, with D perhaps TRBD1 or TRBD2 (6 bases each). The V gene's germline CDR1 is MRHNA and CDR2 SNTAGT. The V end was cut by 0 bases, the J end by 1 base, with 11 bases between. The CDR3 loop spans 16 amino acids.

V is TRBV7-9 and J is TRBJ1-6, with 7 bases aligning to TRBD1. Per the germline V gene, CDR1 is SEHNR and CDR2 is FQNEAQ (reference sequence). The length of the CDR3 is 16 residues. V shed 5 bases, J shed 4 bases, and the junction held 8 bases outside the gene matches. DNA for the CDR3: TGTGCCAGCAGCGTGGGGACAGATCATTATAATTCACCCCTCCACTTT. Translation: CASSVGTDHYNSPLHF.

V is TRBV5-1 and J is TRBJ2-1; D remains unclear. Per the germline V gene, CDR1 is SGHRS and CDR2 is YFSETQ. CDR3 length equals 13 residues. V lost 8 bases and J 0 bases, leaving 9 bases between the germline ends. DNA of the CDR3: TGCGCCAGTGGGCAGAGCTCCTACAATGAGCAGTTCTTC. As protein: CASGQSSYNEQFF.

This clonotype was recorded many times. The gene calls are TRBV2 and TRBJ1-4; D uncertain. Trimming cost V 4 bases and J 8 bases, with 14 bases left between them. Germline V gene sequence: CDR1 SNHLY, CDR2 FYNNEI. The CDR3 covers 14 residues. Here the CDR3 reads CASSVGRAQEKLFF. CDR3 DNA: TGTGCCAGCAGTGTAGGTAGGGCTCAGGAAAAACTGTTTTTT.

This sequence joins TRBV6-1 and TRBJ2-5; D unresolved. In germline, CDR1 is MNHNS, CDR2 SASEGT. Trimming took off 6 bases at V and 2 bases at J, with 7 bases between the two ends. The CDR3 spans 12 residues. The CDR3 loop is CASSWDQETQYF. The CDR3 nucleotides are TGTGCCAGCAGCTGGGATCAAGAGACCCAGTACTTC.

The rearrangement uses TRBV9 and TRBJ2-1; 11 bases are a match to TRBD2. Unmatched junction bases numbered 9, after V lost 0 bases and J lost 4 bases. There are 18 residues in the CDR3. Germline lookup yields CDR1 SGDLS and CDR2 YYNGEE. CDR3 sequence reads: CASSVGASGGLPYNEQFF. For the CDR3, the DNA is TGTGCCAGCAGCGTAGGTGCTAGCGGGGGGTTACCATACAATGAGCAGTTCTTC.

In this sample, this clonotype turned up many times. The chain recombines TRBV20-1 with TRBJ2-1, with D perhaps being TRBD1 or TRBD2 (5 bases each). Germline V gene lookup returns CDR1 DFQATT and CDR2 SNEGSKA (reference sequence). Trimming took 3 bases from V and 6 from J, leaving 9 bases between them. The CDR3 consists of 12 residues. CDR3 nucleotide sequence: TGCAGTGCTAGGCCCGGGACCAATGAGCAGTTCTTC. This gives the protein CSARPGTNEQFF.

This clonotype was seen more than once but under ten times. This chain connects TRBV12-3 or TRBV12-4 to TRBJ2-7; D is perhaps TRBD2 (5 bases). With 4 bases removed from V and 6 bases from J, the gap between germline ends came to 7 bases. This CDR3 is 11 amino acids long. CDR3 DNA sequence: TGTGCCAGCAGTTCGGCGGGCGAGCAGTACTTC. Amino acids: CASSSAGEQYF.

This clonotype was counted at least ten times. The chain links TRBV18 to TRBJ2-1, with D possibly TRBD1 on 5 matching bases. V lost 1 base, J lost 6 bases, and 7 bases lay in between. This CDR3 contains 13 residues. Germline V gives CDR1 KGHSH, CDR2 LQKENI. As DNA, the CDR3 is TGTGCCAGCTCACCACAGGGGATCAATGAGCAGTTCTTC. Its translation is CASSPQGINEQFF. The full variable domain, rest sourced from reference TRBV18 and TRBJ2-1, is NAGVMQNPRHLVRRRGQEARLRCSPMKGHSHVYWYRQLPEEGLKFMVYLQKENIIDESGMPKERFSAEFPKEGPSILRIQQVVRGDSAAYFCASSPQGINEQFFGPGTRLTVL.

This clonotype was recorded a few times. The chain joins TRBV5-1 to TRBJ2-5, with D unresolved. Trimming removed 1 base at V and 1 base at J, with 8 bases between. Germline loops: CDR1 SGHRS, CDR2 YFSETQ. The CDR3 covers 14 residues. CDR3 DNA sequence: TGCGCCAGCAGCTTGTCGCCAGCCCAAGAGACCCAGTACTTC. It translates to CASSLSPAQETQYF.

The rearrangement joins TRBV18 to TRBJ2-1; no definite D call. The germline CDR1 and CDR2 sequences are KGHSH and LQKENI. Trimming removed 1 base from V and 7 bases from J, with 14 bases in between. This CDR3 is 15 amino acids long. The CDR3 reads CASSPQGAPSNEQFF. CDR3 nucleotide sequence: TGTGCCAGCTCACCACAGGGCGCCCCTAGTAATGAGCAGTTCTTC.

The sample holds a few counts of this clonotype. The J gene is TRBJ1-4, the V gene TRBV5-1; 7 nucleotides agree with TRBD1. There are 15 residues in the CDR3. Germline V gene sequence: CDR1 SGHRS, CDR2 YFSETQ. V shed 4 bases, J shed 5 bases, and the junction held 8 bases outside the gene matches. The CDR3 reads CASSLGQPLNEKLFF. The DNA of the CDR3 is TGCGCCAGCAGCCTGGGACAGCCTTTAAATGAAAAACTGTTTTTT. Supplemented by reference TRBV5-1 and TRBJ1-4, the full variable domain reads KAGVTQTPRYLIKTRGQQVTLSCSPISGHRSVSWYQQTPGQGLQFLFEYFSETQRNKGNFPGRFSGRQFSNSRSEMNVSTLELGDSALYLCASSLGQPLNEKLFFGSGTQLSVL.

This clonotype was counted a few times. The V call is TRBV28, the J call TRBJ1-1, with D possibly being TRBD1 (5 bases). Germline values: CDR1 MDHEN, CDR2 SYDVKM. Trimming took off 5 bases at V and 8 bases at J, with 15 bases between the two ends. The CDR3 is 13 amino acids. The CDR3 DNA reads TGTGCCAGCAGTCCAGGGACTGACGGCGAAGCTTTCTTT. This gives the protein CASSPGTDGEAFF.

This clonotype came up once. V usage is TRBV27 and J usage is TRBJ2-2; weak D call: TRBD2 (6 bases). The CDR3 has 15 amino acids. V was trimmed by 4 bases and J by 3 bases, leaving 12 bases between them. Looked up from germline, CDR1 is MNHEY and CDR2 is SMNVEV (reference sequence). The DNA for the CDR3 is TGTGCCAGCAGTTCACTGCTAGCGTACACCGGGGAGCTGTTTTTT. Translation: CASSSLLAYTGELFF.

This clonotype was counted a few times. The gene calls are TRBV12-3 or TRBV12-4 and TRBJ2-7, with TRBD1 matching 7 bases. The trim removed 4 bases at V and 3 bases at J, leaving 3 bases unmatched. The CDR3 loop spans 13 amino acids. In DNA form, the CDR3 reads TGTGCCAGCAGTTCCGGGACAGTCTACGAGCAGTACTTC. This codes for CASSSGTVYEQYF.

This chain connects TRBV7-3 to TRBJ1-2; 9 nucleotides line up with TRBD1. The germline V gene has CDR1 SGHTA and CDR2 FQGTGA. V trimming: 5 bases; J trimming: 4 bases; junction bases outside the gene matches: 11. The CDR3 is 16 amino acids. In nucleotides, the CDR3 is TGTGCCAGCAGCATACCCTCCGGGACAGGGCCCTATGGCTACACCTTC. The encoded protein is CASSIPSGTGPYGYTF. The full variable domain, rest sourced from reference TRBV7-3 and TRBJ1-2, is GAGVSQTPSNKVTEKGKYVELRCDPISGHTALYWYRQSLGQGPEFLIYFQGTGAADDSGLPNDRFFAVRPEGSVSTLKIQRTERGDSAVYLCASSIPSGTGPYGYTFGSGTRLTVV.

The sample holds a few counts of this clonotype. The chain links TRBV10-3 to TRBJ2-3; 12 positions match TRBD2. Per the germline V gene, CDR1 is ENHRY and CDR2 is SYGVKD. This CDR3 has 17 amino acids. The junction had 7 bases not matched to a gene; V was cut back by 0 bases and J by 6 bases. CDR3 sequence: CAISESPTSGGQDTQYF. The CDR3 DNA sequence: TGTGCCATCAGTGAGTCCCCGACTAGCGGGGGTCAGGATACGCAGTATTTT.

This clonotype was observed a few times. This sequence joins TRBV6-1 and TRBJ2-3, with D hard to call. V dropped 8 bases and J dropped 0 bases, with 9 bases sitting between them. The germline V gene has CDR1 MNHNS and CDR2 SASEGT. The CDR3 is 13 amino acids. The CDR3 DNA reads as TGTGCCAGCGGTGGCTACAGCACAGATACGCAGTATTTT. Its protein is CASGGYSTDTQYF.

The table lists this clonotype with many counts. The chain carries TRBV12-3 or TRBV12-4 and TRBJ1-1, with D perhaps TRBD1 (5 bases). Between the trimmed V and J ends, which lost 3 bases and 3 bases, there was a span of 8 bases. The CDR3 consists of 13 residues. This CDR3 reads CASSFREHTEAFF. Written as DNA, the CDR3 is TGTGCCAGCAGTTTCAGGGAGCACACTGAAGCTTTCTTT.

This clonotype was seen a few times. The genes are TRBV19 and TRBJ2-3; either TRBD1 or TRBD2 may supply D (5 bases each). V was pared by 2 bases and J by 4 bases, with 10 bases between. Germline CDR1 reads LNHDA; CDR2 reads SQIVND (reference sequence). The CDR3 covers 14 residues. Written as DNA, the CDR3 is TGTGCCAGTAGTATAAAGCAGGGAGCAGATACGCAGTATTTT. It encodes CASSIKQGADTQYF.

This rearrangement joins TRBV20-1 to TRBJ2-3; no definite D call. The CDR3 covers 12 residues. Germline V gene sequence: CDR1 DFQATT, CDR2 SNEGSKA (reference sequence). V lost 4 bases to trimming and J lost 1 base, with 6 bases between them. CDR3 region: CSAKAGTDTQYF. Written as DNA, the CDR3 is TGCAGTGCTAAAGCAGGCACAGATACGCAGTATTTT.

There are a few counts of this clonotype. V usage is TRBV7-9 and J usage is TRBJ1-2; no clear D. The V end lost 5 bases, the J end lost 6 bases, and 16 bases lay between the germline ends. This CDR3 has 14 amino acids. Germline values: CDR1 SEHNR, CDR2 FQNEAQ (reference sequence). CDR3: CASSGLQKADGYTF. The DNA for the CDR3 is TGTGCCAGCAGCGGTCTACAGAAGGCGGATGGCTACACCTTC.

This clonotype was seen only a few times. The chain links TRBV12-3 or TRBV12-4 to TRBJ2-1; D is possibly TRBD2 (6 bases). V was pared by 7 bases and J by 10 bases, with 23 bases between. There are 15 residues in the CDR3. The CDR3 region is CASKPRNTGSEEQFF. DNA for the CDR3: TGTGCCAGCAAACCCCGCAACACCGGGAGCGAGGAGCAGTTCTTC.

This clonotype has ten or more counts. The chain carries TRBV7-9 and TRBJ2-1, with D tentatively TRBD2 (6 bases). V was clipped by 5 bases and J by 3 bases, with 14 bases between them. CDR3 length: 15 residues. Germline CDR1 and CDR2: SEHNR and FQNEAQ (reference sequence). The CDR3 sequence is CASSRLGLGYNEQFF. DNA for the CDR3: TGTGCCAGCAGCAGACTAGGCTTAGGCTACAATGAGCAGTTCTTC.